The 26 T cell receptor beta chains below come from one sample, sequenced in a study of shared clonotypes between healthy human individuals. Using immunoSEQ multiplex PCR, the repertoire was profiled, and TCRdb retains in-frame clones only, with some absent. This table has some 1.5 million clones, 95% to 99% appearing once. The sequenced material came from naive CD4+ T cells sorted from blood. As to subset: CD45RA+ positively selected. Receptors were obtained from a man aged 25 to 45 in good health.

CDR3: CASRFQGPSSGANVLTF. CDR3 DNA sequence: TGTGCCAGCAGGTTTCAGGGACCAAGCTCTGGGGCCAACGTCCTGACTTTC. This chain connects TRBV27 to TRBJ2-6; the D gene could be TRBD1 or TRBD2 (5 bases each). CDR3 length: 17 amino acids. The V and J ends lost 6 bases and 0 bases respectively, with 15 bases between them. Germline CDR1 is MNHEY and CDR2 is SMNVEV (reference sequence).

CDR3 sequence (DNA): TGTGCCAGCAGCTTGGTTGGCAGGGGGAGTTCTGGCTACACCTTC. This codes for CASSLVGRGSSGYTF. The chain is built from TRBV5-8 and TRBJ1-2; 7 positions match TRBD1. The V gene end was trimmed by 0 bases and the J gene end by 7 bases; junction bases not matched to a gene: 9. This CDR3 comprises 15 residues. Germline V gene data show CDR1 as SGHTS and CDR2 as YDEGEE.

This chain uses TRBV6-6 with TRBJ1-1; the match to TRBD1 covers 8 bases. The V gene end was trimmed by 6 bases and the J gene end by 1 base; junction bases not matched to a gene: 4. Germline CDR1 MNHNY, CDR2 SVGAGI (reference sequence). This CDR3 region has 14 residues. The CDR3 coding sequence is TGTGCCAGCAGCCACGACAGGGGGAACACTGAAGCTTTCTTT. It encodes CASSHDRGNTEAFF.

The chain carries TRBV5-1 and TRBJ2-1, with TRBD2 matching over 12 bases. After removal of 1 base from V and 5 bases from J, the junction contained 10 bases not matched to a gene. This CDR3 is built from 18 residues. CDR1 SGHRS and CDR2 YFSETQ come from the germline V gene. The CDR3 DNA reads TGCGCCAGCAGCTTGTCTGTGCTAGCGGGAGGGGTCCACAATGAGCAGTTCTTC. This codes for CASSLSVLAGGVHNEQFF.

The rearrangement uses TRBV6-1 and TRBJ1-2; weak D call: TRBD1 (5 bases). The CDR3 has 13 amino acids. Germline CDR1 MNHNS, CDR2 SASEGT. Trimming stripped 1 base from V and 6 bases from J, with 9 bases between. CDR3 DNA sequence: TGTGCCAGCAGTGAAGACAGGTACCATGGCTACACCTTC. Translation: CASSEDRYHGYTF.

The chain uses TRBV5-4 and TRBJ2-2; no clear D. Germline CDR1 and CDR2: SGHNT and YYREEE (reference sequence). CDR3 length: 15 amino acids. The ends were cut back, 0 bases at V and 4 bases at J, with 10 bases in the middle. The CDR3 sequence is CASSLAGQLTGELFF. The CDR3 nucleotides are TGTGCCAGCAGCTTGGCCGGGCAGCTCACCGGGGAGCTGTTTTTT.

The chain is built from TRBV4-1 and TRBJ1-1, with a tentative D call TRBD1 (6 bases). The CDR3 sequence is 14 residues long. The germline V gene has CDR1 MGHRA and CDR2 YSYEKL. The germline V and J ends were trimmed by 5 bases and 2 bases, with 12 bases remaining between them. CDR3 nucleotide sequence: TGCGCCAGCAGCGACAGGAGGACCAACACTGAAGCTTTCTTT. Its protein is CASSDRRTNTEAFF.

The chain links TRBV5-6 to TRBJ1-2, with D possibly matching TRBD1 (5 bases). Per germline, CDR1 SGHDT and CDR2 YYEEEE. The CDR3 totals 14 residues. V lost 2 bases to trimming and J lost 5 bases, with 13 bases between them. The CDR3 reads CASSFSQRGYGYTF. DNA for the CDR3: TGTGCCAGCAGCTTTTCCCAGAGGGGTTATGGCTACACCTTC. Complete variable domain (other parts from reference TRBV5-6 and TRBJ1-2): DAGVTQSPTHLIKTRGQQVTLRCSPKSGHDTVSWYQQALGQGPQFIFQYYEEEERQRGNFPDRFSGHQFPNYSSELNVNALLLGDSALYLCASSFSQRGYGYTFGSGTRLTVV.

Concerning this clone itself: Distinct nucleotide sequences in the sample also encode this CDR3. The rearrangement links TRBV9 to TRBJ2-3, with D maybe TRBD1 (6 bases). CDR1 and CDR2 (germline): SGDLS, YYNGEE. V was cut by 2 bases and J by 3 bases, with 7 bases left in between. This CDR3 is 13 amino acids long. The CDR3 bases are TGTGCCAGCAGCGTCAGGGGAACAGATACGCAGTATTTT. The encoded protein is CASSVRGTDTQYF. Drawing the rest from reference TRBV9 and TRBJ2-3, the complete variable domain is DSGVTQTPKHLITATGQRVTLRCSPRSGDLSVYWYQQSLDQGLQFLIQYYNGEERAKGNILERFSAQQFPDLHSELNLSSLELGDSALYFCASSVRGTDTQYFGPGTRLTVL.

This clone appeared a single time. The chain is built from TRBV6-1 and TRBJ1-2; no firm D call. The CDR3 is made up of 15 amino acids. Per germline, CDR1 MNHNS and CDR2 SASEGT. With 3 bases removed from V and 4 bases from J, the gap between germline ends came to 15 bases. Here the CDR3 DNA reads TGTGCCAGCAGTGATGGCCATACGAGGAGCTATGGCTACACCTTC. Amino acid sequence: CASSDGHTRSYGYTF.

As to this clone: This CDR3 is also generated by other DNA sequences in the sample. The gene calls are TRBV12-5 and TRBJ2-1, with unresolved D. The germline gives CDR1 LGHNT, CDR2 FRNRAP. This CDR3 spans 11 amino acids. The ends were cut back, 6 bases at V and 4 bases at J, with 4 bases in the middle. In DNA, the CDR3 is TGTGCTAGTGGGCTTTACAATGAGCAGTTCTTC. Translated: CASGLYNEQFF.

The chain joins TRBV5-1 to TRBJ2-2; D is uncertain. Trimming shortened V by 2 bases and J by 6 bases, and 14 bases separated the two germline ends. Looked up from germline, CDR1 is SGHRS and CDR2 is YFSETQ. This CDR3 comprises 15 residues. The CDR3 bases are TGCGCCAGCAGCTTAGGATCTCTAGTCGCCGGGGAGCTGTTTTTT. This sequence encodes CASSLGSLVAGELFF.

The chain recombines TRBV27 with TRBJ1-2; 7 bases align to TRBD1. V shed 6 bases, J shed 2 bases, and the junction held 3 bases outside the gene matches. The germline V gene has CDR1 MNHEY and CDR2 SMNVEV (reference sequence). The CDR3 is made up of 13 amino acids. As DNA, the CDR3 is TGTGCCAGCAGACAGACAGGGAACTATGGCTACACCTTC. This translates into CASRQTGNYGYTF.

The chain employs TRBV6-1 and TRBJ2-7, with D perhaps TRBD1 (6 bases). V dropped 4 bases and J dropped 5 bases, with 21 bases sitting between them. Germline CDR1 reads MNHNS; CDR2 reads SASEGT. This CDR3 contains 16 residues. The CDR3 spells CASSATTGYYRDEQYF. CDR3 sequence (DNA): TGTGCCAGCAGTGCAACAACAGGGTATTACCGCGACGAGCAGTACTTC.

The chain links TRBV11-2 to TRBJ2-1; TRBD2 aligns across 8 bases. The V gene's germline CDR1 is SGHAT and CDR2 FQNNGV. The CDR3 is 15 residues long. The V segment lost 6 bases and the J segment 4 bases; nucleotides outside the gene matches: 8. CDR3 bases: TGTGCCAGCAGTACCGGGACTAGTCGATACAATGAGCAGTTCTTC. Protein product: CASSTGTSRYNEQFF.

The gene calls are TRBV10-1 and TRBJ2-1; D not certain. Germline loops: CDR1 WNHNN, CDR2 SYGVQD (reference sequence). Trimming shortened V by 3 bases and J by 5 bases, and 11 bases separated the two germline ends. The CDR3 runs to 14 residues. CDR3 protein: CASSDRVGNNEQFF. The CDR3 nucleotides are TGCGCCAGCAGTGACCGGGTCGGAAACAATGAGCAGTTCTTC.

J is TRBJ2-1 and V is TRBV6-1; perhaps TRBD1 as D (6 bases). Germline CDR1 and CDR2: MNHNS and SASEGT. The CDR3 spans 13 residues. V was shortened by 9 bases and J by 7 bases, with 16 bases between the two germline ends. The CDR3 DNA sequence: TGTGCCAGTACAGGGCCGCCTGGTAATGAGCAGTTCTTC. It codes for CASTGPPGNEQFF.

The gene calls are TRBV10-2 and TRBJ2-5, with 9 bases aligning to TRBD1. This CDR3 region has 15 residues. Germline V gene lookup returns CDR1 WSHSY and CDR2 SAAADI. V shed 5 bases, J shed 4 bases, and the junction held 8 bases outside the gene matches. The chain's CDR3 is CASSRGTGLTETQYF. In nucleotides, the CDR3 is TGCGCCAGCAGTCGGGGGACAGGGTTAACAGAGACCCAGTACTTC.

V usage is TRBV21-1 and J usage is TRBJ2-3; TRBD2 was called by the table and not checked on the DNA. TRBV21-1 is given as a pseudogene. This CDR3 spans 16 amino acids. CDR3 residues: CASSKGMGREGGTQYF. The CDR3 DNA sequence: TGTGCCAGCAGCAAAGGTATGGGGCGGGAGGGTGGTACGCAGTATTTT.

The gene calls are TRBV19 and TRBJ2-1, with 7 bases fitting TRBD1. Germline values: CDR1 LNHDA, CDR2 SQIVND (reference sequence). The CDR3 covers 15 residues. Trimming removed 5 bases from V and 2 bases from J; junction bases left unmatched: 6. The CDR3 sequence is CASSSQGLPYNEQFF. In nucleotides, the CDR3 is TGTGCCAGTAGTTCACAGGGGTTGCCCTACAATGAGCAGTTCTTC. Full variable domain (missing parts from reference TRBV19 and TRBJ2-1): DGGITQSPKYLFRKEGQNVTLSCEQNLNHDAMYWYRQDPGQGLRLIYYSQIVNDFQKGDIAEGYSVSREKKESFPLTVTSAQKNPTAFYLCASSSQGLPYNEQFFGPGTRLTVL.

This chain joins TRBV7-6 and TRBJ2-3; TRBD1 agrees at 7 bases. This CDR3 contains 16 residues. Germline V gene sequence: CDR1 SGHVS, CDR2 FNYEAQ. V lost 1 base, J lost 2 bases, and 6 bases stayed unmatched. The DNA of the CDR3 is TGTGCCAGCAGCTTAGGAGGGGGCAGCCACACAGATACGCAGTATTTT. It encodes CASSLGGGSHTDTQYF. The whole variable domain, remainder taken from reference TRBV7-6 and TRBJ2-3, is GAGVSQSPRYKVTKRGQDVALRCDPISGHVSLYWYRQALGQGPEFLTYFNYEAQQDKSGLPNDRFSAERPEGSISTLTIQRTEQRDSAMYRCASSLGGGSHTDTQYFGPGTRLTVL.

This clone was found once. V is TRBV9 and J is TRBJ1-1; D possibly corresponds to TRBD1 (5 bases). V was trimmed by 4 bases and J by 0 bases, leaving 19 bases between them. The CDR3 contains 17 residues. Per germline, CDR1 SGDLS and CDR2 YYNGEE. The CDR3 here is CASSLDPVGGLNTEAFF. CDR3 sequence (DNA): TGTGCCAGCAGCTTAGATCCTGTGGGGGGTTTGAACACTGAAGCTTTCTTT.

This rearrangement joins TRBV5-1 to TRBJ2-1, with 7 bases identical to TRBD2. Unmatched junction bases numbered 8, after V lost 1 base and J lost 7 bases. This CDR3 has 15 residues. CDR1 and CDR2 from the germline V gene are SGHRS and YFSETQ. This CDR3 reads CASSLLAGEANEQFF. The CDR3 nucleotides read TGCGCCAGCAGCTTGCTGGCGGGAGAGGCGAATGAGCAGTTCTTC.

The CDR3 DNA sequence: TGTGCCAGCAGCTTAGGAAGTAGATTCGGCAATGAGCAGTTCTTC. It specifies CASSLGSRFGNEQFF. This chain links TRBV7-2 with TRBJ2-1, with no clear D. V dropped 1 base and J dropped 6 bases, with 13 bases sitting between them. CDR1 is SGHTA, CDR2 FQGNSA, per germline. This CDR3 has 15 residues.

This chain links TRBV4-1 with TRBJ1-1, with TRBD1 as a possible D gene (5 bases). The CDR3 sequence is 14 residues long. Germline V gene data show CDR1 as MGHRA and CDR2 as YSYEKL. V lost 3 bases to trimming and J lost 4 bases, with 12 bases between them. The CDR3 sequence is CASSQASGTTEAFF. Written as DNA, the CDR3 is TGCGCCAGCAGCCAGGCTAGTGGGACCACTGAAGCTTTCTTT.

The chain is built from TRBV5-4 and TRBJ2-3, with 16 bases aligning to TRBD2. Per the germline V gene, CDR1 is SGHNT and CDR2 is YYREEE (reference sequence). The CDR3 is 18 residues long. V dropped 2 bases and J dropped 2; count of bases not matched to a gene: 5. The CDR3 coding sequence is TGTGCCAGCAGCTTACCGGGACTAGCGGGAGGGCCCACAGATACGCAGTATTTT. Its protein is CASSLPGLAGGPTDTQYF.